This T cell receptor (beta chain) appears in the sequencing data of a study of blood T cell repertoires in COVID-19. Germline CDR1 and CDR2: MNHNS and SASEGT. The CDR3 runs to 15 residues. V lost 1 base to trimming and J lost 5 bases, with 13 bases between them. The repertoire was sequenced with immunoSEQ multiplex PCR; TCRdb's copy has only in-frame clones and lacks some. This table has 120,000 to 150,000 clones, approximately 82% appearing once. The sequencing sample was made of peripheral blood. The source of this sequence is a woman aged 50 to 60 in a cohort sampled during active or convalescent COVID-19. The rearrangement uses TRBV6-1 and TRBJ2-3; tentatively, D is TRBD1 (5 bases). This CDR3 reads CASSEEGRVRDTQYF. The CDR3 DNA is TGTGCCAGCAGTGAAGAGGGCAGGGTCCGAGATACGCAGTATTTT.